This T cell receptor (beta chain) was sequenced during a study of T cells in tumors after PD-1 blockade. Study-level information: Some patients also took daily vismodegib 150 mg during anti-PD-1 treatment.

Assay: immunoSEQ multiplex PCR; the TCRdb copy retains only in-frame clones and omits some. The table shows tens of thousands of clones, with 74% occurring only once. Germline CDR1 is SGHRS and CDR2 is YFSETQ. V lost 4 bases, J lost 2 bases, and 22 bases lay in between. The CDR3 is made up of 18 amino acids. The sequence derives from a human donor with basal cell carcinoma. The chain combines TRBV5-1 with TRBJ2-4, with D perhaps matching TRBD1 (6 bases). Sequencing used PBMCs, obtained after anti-PD-1 treatment. CDR3 in DNA: TGCGCCAGCAGCCAAACTATACAGGGTGATCTGACCAAAAACATTCAGTACTTC. Its translation: CASSQTIQGDLTKNIQYF.